This T cell receptor (beta chain) was sequenced in a study of cytomegalovirus exposure and HLA in healthy donors. Note on this clone: Its antigen is unidentified.

With 3 bases clipped from V and 9 bases from J, the junction kept 4 bases outside the gene matches. CDR3 size: 15 residues. Germline loops: CDR1 MRHNA, CDR2 SNTAGT. PCR used 60 Vbeta primers and 13 Jbeta primers. Assay used: immunoSEQ multiplex PCR; TCRdb lists only in-frame clones, some missing. The sample yields 95,000 to 110,000 clones, 82% seen once. Findings and limits, study-wide: Listed as cytomegalovirus-associated were over 150 TCR beta chains. What a later analysis showed was that several of the most significant clusters appeared linked to common viral pathogens. Earlier findings revealed that most TCR beta V segments proved productive either about 87% or about 30% of the time.

Sequencing used PBMCs. The sequence derives from a young man in good health and CMV-seropositive. The chain recombines TRBV6-4 with TRBJ2-1; the match to TRBD2 covers 14 bases. The CDR3 DNA follows: TGTGCCAGCAGTGAGACTAGCGGGGGGGCGAGTGAGCAGTTCTTC. Its translation: CASSETSGGASEQFF.